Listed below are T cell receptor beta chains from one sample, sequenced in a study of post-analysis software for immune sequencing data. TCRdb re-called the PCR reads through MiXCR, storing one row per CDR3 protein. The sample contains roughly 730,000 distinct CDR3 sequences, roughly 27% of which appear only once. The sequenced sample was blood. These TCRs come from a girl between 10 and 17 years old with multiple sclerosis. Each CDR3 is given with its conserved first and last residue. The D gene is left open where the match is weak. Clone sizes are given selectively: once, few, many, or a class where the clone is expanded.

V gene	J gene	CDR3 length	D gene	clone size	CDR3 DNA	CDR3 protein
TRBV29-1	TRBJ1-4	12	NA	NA	TGCAGCGTTGGGACTAATAATGAAAAACTGTTTTTT	CSVGTNNEKLFF
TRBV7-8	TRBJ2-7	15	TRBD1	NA	TGTGCCAGCAGCTCCATGACCCGGACAGGGGGCGAGCAGTACTTC	CASSSMTRTGGEQYF
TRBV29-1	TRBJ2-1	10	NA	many	TGCAGCGTGGCTAACAATGAGCAGTTCTTC	CSVANNEQFF
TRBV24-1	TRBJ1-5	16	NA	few	TGTGCCACCAGTGATCGGACAGAATATAGCAATCAGCCCCAGCATTTT	CATSDRTEYSNQPQHF
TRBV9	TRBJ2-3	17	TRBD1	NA	TGTGCCAGCAGCGTAGCCTCCGGACAGGGGTCTACAGATACGCAGTATTTT	CASSVASGQGSTDTQYF
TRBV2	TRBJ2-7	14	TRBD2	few	TGTGCCAGCAGTGAGCGGGGGGCAACCTACGAGCAGTACTTC	CASSERGATYEQYF
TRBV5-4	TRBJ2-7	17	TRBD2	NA	TGTGCCAGCAGCCCGCCGGGACTAGCGCCTGACTCCTACGAGCAGTACTTC	CASSPPGLAPDSYEQYF
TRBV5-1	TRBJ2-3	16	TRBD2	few	TGCGCCAGCAGCTTGCTTCTAGCGGGGGGCACAGATACGCAGTATTTT	CASSLLLAGGTDTQYF
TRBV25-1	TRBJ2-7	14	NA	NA	TGTGCCAGCAGTGAACGACTATTTCCCTACGAGCAGTACTTC	CASSERLFPYEQYF
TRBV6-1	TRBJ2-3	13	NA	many	TGTGCCAGCAGACGGCACTTAACAGATACGCAGTATTTT	CASRRHLTDTQYF